These T cell receptor beta chains were read from a single sample in a study of blood T cell repertoires in COVID-19. Method: immunoSEQ multiplex PCR; TCRdb's copy keeps in-frame clones and lacks some. The sample lists under 350,000 clones; roughly 85% were seen once. Material: peripheral blood. The receptors come from a man between 60 and 75 years old who had recovered from COVID-19. Both conserved end residues are part of each CDR3.

V	J	CDR3
TRBV19	TRBJ2-3	CASSRAGGAGSDTQYF
TRBV5-1	TRBJ2-7	CASSLGLAGGYEQYF
TRBV7-9	TRBJ1-2	CASSPPDRDYTF
TRBV29-1	TRBJ2-3	CSVALAPDTQYF
TRBV6-5	TRBJ1-2	CASKKIQGPGYTF
TRBV19	TRBJ2-5	CASRTSGRQQETQYF
TRBV20-1	TRBJ1-5	CSASTAAGTLSNQPQHF
TRBV30	TRBJ2-7	CAWSARDRGSYEQYF
TRBV6-5	TRBJ1-4	CASSYSGGVDEKLFF
TRBV6-6	TRBJ1-6	CASSEGMNSPLHF
TRBV3-1/TRBV3-2	TRBJ1-3	CASSQVPGGLGTIYF
TRBV29-1	TRBJ1-2	CSVGGAGGYTF
TRBV2	TRBJ1-1	CASSQTTGTTEAFF
TRBV7-2	TRBJ1-5	CASSPGTGALLSNQPQHF
TRBV5-1	TRBJ2-5	CASSLASRGAGETQYF
TRBV29-1	TRBJ1-2	CSVRQGIFYGYTF
TRBV5-4	TRBJ2-1	CASSLAADRKKYSEQFF
TRBV5-1	TRBJ2-2	CASSVTSGANTGELFF
TRBV2	TRBJ2-7	CASSEGLGYEQYF
TRBV7-8	TRBJ2-3	CASSLVVGGADTQYF
TRBV2	TRBJ2-2	CASIQEIGTGELFF
TRBV4-1	TRBJ1-4	CASSQDPEQGYEKLFF
TRBV9	TRBJ1-6	CASSVDRNSPLHF
TRBV7-8	TRBJ2-1	CASSPGQGREQFF
TRBV11-2	TRBJ1-2	CASSLRQLYGYTF
TRBV4-1	TRBJ2-2	CASSQEGGGILNTGELFF
TRBV5-1	TRBJ1-1	CASSRVGDTEAFF
TRBV2	TRBJ1-2	CASSETGGVYGYTF
TRBV18	TRBJ2-1	CASSPLGQGTYNEQFF
TRBV7-8	TRBJ1-4	CASSPSAPNEKLFF
TRBV20-1	TRBJ2-7	CTLLNSYEQYF
TRBV5-5	TRBJ1-6	CASSLTLGQPHF
TRBV6-5	TRBJ2-7	CASRNAGLATYEQYF
TRBV5-1	TRBJ2-7	CASSPGRYSAYEQYF
TRBV24-1	TRBJ2-2	CATSLGLAGGELFF
TRBV25-1	TRBJ1-4	CASRGTDLREKLFF
TRBV10-1	TRBJ2-7	CASSSGTTDYEQYF
TRBV12-3/TRBV12-4	TRBJ1-2	CASAGQGNYGYTF
TRBV6-5	TRBJ2-2	CASSYSGLGSGELFF
TRBV3-1/TRBV3-2	TRBJ2-2	CASSPTRLVGAGELFF
TRBV6-5	TRBJ2-2	CASSLSRNTGELFF
TRBV3-1/TRBV3-2	TRBJ1-2	CASSNLGGVINGYTF
TRBV11-2	TRBJ1-1	CASSHRREGQGSEAFF
TRBV18	TRBJ1-1	CASSQAMNTEAFF
TRBV27	TRBJ1-6	CASTALYNSPLHF
TRBV19	TRBJ1-4	CASSMRLSAEKLFF
TRBV30	TRBJ2-5	CAWSTGGETQYF
TRBV11-3	TRBJ2-1	CASSPAGTSGNNEQFF
TRBV18	TRBJ1-1	CASSPQQARHRGMIMNTEAFF
TRBV6-6	TRBJ1-2	CASSRDIYGYTF
TRBV6-1	TRBJ2-2	CASSEAGTGYTGELFF
TRBV3-1/TRBV3-2	TRBJ2-7	CASSLRLGSGSTYEQYF
TRBV11-2	TRBJ1-5	CASSDTPEQPQHF
TRBV5-1	TRBJ2-5	CASSVQTGLRSGETQYF
TRBV2	TRBJ2-7	CASSGDRGVLEQYF
TRBV28	TRBJ1-5	CASSFERGLNQPQHF
TRBV18	TRBJ2-1	CASSPPGGRLQGEQFF
TRBV5-1	TRBJ2-7	CASSSQGPPYEQYF
TRBV5-4	TRBJ1-1	CASSLEPGRNTEAFF
TRBV12-5	TRBJ1-1	CASATAPLNTEAFF